Listed here is a single T cell receptor beta chain. This entry is derived from a study of T cell responses to AZD1222 COVID-19 vaccine. Assay: immunoSEQ multiplex PCR; the TCRdb copy retains only in-frame clones and omits some. Of 83,000 or so clones in the sample, 86% are singletons; the top ten hold more than 8.5%. The receptor's source is an adult in good health. The source was peripheral blood, collected on day 0 of AZD1222 vaccination.

The CDR3 protein is CASRFGQGVGGYTF. CDR3 nucleotide sequence: TGTGCCAGCAGGTTTGGACAGGGAGTCGGTGGCTACACCTTC. The chain recombines TRBV6-5 with TRBJ1-2, with 8 nucleotides matching TRBD1. Germline V gene lookup returns CDR1 MNHEY and CDR2 SVGAGI. Trimming took 6 bases from V and 7 from J; bases not matched to a gene: 10. This CDR3 region has 14 residues.